The sequence of this T cell receptor beta chain was determined in a study of blood T cell repertoires in COVID-19 (dated by TCRdb to the early 2020s). Broadly, across the study: Samples from collaborators originated in the United States, Italy and Spain and spanned both the acute and convalescent phases of COVID-19. The prospective study material was composed of cDNA or gDNA derived from T cells, B-cell-depleted T cells, or PBMCs. Subjects who had been exposed to COVID-19, were actively infected with it, or had recovered from it provided the deeply sampled blood TCRbeta repertoires that made up the dataset. The repertoires were released in a freely available public database intended as a resource for research on the immune response to SARS-CoV-2. The samples were drawn from two sources: the first 160 participants of the ongoing ImmuneRACE study, and about 1,300 subjects contributed by 6 global collaborators. The sample metadata nearly always contained a de-identified subject ID, COVID-19 status, age in years and sex. HLA class I and class II types, where available, came from metadata supplied by the sample provider rather than from assay-based typing.

The collaborating institutions used their own protocols to collect whole blood in K2EDTA tubes. Collaborator samples were shipped for TCRbeta analysis as frozen whole blood, isolated PBMCs, or DNA extracted from either sample type. Counted from cysteine to phenylalanine, this CDR3 has 14 amino acids. Of all the DNA, just the CDR3 is kept, 42 bases in frame from base 1. Reading the germline V gene gives CDR1 SQVTM and CDR2 ANQGSEA. Relative to germline, V is missing 7 bases and J is missing 3 bases, with 8 bases of the junction outside any gene match. TCRbeta CDR3 regions were amplified from genomic DNA using the immunoSEQ Assay, a bias-controlled multiplex PCR. The study's own analysis went as follows. The number of nucleated cells in each sample was estimated by amplification of reference gene primers within the assay. Sequence reads were collapsed and filtered to measure the absolute abundance of every unique TCRbeta CDR3 rearrangement. For each sample, productive Simpson clonality was calculated as the square root of Simpson's diversity index across productive rearrangements. This is the immuneACCESS table as TCRdb keeps it, with only in-frame sequences that have V and J called. A part of the clones is gone; compared with another copy, unresolved V genes explain less than half, and the rest is unexplained. The V and J calls and clone size were taken over from that table, and D and trimming were inferred from the DNA. This sample lists roughly 100,000 clones; approximately 83% were detected once. Together, the top ten hold around 4.5% of the sample.

What the authors observed across the whole study: The amount of clinical and demographic metadata varied by source and participant and was provided uncurated.

Concerning this clone: Its antigen is still unknown. No per-base quality is available; no much larger clone lies one base away.

Here the chain combines TRBV29-1 and TRBJ2-1, with 8 junctional bases fitting TRBD2. Sequencing was done on a sample of peripheral blood. The clonotype originates from a man in his forties or fifties with acute or convalescent COVID-19. The bases are TGCAGCGGGTCGGGGGGGGCTTTCTACAATGAGCAGTTCTTC. This encodes CSGSGGAFYNEQFF.